Each of the 30 T cell receptor beta chains below was sequenced from the same sample in a study of a mutant IDH1 vaccine in newly diagnosed glioma. Time point denoted: week 5, during vaccination. In the vaccine, a single dose held 300 ug of the mutant IDH1 20-mer peptide, along with topical imiquimod. Their specific antigens are unknown. Some clones are missing from TCRdb's copy, which holds only in-frame ones; the method was immunoSEQ multiplex PCR. The sample consists of roughly 30,000 clones, about 86% of them appearing once. Material: PBMCs, obtained from a glioma patient whose treatment included an IDH1 peptide vaccine. Source of these receptors: a man aged 25 to 40 with glioma.

The gene calls are TRBV2 and TRBJ2-7; D call uncertain. V was trimmed by 4 bases and J by 10 bases, leaving 14 bases between them. Germline assignment: CDR1 SNHLY and CDR2 FYNNEI. This CDR3 has 12 amino acids. The CDR3 here is CASSVNLGKQYF. The CDR3, as DNA: TGTGCCAGCAGTGTTAATTTGGGGAAACAGTACTTC. The full variable domain, its missing parts supplied by reference TRBV2 and TRBJ2-7, is EPEVTQTPSHQVTQMGQEVILRCVPISNHLYFYWYRQILGQKVEFLVSFYNNEISEKSEIFDDQFSVERPDGSNFTLKIRSTKLEDSAMYFCASSVNLGKQYFGPGTRLTVT.

This clone occurred a few times. For the CDR3, the DNA is TGTGCCAGCAGGGGGCAGGTAGGGCTAAACACTGAAGCTTTCTTT. Amino acid sequence: CASRGQVGLNTEAFF. The rearrangement links TRBV7-9 to TRBJ1-1; TRBD1 is a possible D gene (5 bases). Trimming pared 6 bases from V and 2 bases from J, leaving 16 bases between. From germline, CDR1 is SEHNR and CDR2 FQNEAQ (reference sequence). This CDR3 comprises 15 residues.

This clone was counted a few times. The J gene is TRBJ1-1, the V gene TRBV30; possible D gene TRBD1, 5 bases. With 5 bases removed from V and 1 base from J, the gap between germline ends came to 8 bases. Germline values: CDR1 GTSNPN, CDR2 SVGIG (reference sequence). The CDR3 length is 12 residues. The CDR3, as DNA: TGTGCCTGGGGGGGGTCGAACACTGAAGCTTTCTTT. Translated: CAWGGSNTEAFF. Full variable domain (outside the CDR3, taken from reference TRBV30 and TRBJ1-1): SQTIHQWPATLVQPVGSPLSLECTVEGTSNPNLYWYRQAAGRGLQLLFYSVGIGQISSEVPQNLSASRPQDRQFILSSKKLLLSDSGFYLCAWGGSNTEAFFGQGTRLTVV.

This chain joins TRBV27 and TRBJ1-1, with D possibly TRBD1 on 5 matching bases. Between the trimmed V and J ends, which lost 2 bases and 1 base, there was a span of 5 bases. CDR1 and CDR2 from the germline V gene are MNHEY and SMNVEV (reference sequence). The CDR3 runs to 13 residues. The CDR3 region is CASSLGGNTEAFF. In nucleotides, the CDR3 is TGTGCCAGCAGTTTAGGGGGGAACACTGAAGCTTTCTTT.

The rearrangement joins TRBV29-1 to TRBJ2-3; D gene uncertain. Trimming took off 4 bases at V and 2 bases at J, with 7 bases between the two ends. The CDR3 loop spans 12 amino acids. Germline V gives CDR1 SQVTM, CDR2 ANQGSEA. The CDR3 DNA is TGCAGCGTTGCCATAAACACAGATACGCAGTATTTT. Protein sequence: CSVAINTDTQYF.

This sequence joins TRBV27 and TRBJ1-3; 7 positions match TRBD1. This CDR3 has 13 amino acids. Looked up from germline, CDR1 is MNHEY and CDR2 is SMNVEV (reference sequence). The V segment lost 7 bases and the J segment 3 bases; nucleotides outside the gene matches: 3. CDR3 in DNA: TGTGCCAGCACGACAGGGAATGGAAACACCATATATTTT. It encodes CASTTGNGNTIYF.

The genes are TRBV5-4 and TRBJ2-1, with D hard to call. The CDR3 extends over 16 amino acids. Trimming pared 1 base from V and 0 bases from J, leaving 11 bases between. Germline-derived CDR1 and CDR2 are SGHNT and YYREEE (reference sequence). The CDR3 protein is CASSLLAVSSYNEQFF. In DNA, the CDR3 is TGTGCCAGCAGCTTGCTTGCTGTAAGCTCCTACAATGAGCAGTTCTTC.

Notes on this clone: The same CDR3 is also encoded by other DNA sequences in this sample. The chain has TRBV6-5 and TRBJ2-6; D is ambiguous. There are 12 residues in the CDR3. V lost 6 bases and J 2 bases, leaving 2 bases between the germline ends. Germline CDR1 and CDR2: MNHEY and SVGAGI. Here the CDR3 DNA reads TGTGCCAGCAGAACTGGGGCCAACGTCCTGACTTTC. This encodes CASRTGANVLTF.

This clone has just a few counts. J is TRBJ1-1 and V is TRBV28; no firm D call. CDR1 is MDHEN and CDR2 is SYDVKM in the germline V gene. Trimming left V 6 bases short and J 1 base short, with 12 bases between. CDR3 length: 14 residues. The CDR3 DNA is TGTGCCAGCAGATCTGACCCATCGAACACTGAAGCTTTCTTT. As protein: CASRSDPSNTEAFF.

The chain links TRBV5-1 to TRBJ1-2; possibly TRBD1 for D (6 bases). Germline-derived CDR1 and CDR2 are SGHRS and YFSETQ. This CDR3 is built from 15 residues. The ends were cut back, 4 bases at V and 1 base at J, with 14 bases in the middle. CDR3 in amino acids: CASSPNPGHNYGYTF. As DNA, the CDR3 is TGCGCCAGCAGCCCAAATCCGGGACATAACTATGGCTACACCTTC.

The gene calls are TRBV2 and TRBJ1-5, with D possibly matching TRBD1 (5 bases). Germline CDR1 is SNHLY and CDR2 is FYNNEI. There are 14 residues in the CDR3. Trimming removed 5 bases at V and 1 base at J, with 9 bases between. CDR3 nucleotide sequence: TGTGCCAGCAGTTGGGACGCGAGCAATCAGCCCCAGCATTTT. This codes for CASSWDASNQPQHF.

The chain uses TRBV18 and TRBJ1-6; D gene ambiguous. V lost 3 bases and J 4 bases, leaving 7 bases between the germline ends. Germline CDR1 and CDR2: KGHSH and LQKENI. The CDR3 spans 14 residues. This CDR3 is CASSPASYNSPLHF. The CDR3 DNA reads as TGTGCCAGCTCACCGGCGTCTTATAATTCACCCCTCCACTTT. The variable domain in full, with the rest retrieved from reference TRBV18 and TRBJ1-6, is NAGVMQNPRHLVRRRGQEARLRCSPMKGHSHVYWYRQLPEEGLKFMVYLQKENIIDESGMPKERFSAEFPKEGPSILRIQQVVRGDSAAYFCASSPASYNSPLHFGNGTRLTVT.

V is TRBV6-5 and J is TRBJ2-1; D is unclear. Trimming stripped 4 bases from V and 3 bases from J, with 7 bases between. CDR3 length: 13 amino acids. In germline, CDR1 is MNHEY, CDR2 SVGAGI. CDR3 DNA sequence: TGTGCCAGCAGTTCCCGGGTCTACAATGAGCAGTTCTTC. As protein: CASSSRVYNEQFF.

This rearrangement joins TRBV5-1 to TRBJ2-1, with 7 bases lining up with TRBD1. V gave up 4 bases and J gave up 0 bases; unmatched junction bases: 7. CDR3 length equals 16 residues. Germline-derived CDR1 and CDR2 are SGHRS and YFSETQ. The CDR3 DNA sequence: TGCGCCAGCAGCAGGGACAGCCAGAGCTCCTACAATGAGCAGTTCTTC. It encodes CASSRDSQSSYNEQFF.

The chain is built from TRBV9 and TRBJ1-1, with a weak D call TRBD1 (6 bases). The germline V gene has CDR1 SGDLS and CDR2 YYNGEE. The CDR3 is 13 residues long. V was cut by 2 bases and J by 3 bases, with 8 bases left in between. CDR3 region: CASSVAGDTEAFF. As DNA, the CDR3 is TGTGCCAGCAGCGTGGCAGGGGACACTGAAGCTTTCTTT.

The chain couples TRBV10-3 to TRBJ1-2; no definite D call. Germline V gene lookup returns CDR1 ENHRY and CDR2 SYGVKD. V was cut by 2 bases and J by 6 bases, with 10 bases left in between. CDR3 length: 13 amino acids. CDR3 DNA: TGTGCCATCAGTGAGAGCGGGGAGAATGGCTACACCTTC. Translated, it gives CAISESGENGYTF.

The rearrangement links TRBV6-1 to TRBJ1-5, with TRBD1 matching 8 bases. Germline V gene data show CDR1 as MNHNS and CDR2 as SASEGT. The CDR3 contains 19 residues. The J segment lost 4 bases and the V segment lost 2 bases, leaving 16 bases of the junction unmatched. The CDR3 is CASSELRGQGVWVNQPQHF. The DNA for the CDR3 is TGTGCCAGCAGTGAATTAAGAGGACAGGGTGTATGGGTGAATCAGCCCCAGCATTTT.

The chain uses TRBV5-1 and TRBJ1-2, with D tentatively TRBD1 (6 bases). The V gene lost 0 bases and the J gene lost 3 bases, with 12 bases spanning the gap. The length of the CDR3 is 15 residues. CDR1 and CDR2 (germline): SGHRS, YFSETQ. The CDR3 protein is CASSLVSGADYGYTF. Written as DNA, the CDR3 is TGCGCCAGCAGCTTGGTCTCGGGGGCTGACTATGGCTACACCTTC.

V and J are TRBV4-3 and TRBJ1-2; TRBD1 is a possible D gene (6 bases). The CDR3 consists of 16 residues. Germline CDR1 and CDR2: LGHNA and YSLEER. Deletions cut 0 bases from V and 3 bases from J, with 14 bases between. CDR3 DNA: TGCGCCAGCAGCCAAGATTTAGGGGGTCAGGACTATGGCTACACCTTC. It yields the protein CASSQDLGGQDYGYTF.

V gene TRBV7-9 combines with J gene TRBJ1-2; D uncertain. CDR3 length equals 16 residues. Per the germline V gene, CDR1 is SEHNR and CDR2 is FQNEAQ (reference sequence). V was cut by 5 bases and J by 0 bases, with 16 bases left in between. The CDR3 sequence: CASSLPQVPANYGYTF. CDR3 DNA: TGTGCCAGCAGCCTACCCCAAGTCCCAGCTAACTATGGCTACACCTTC.

The gene calls are TRBV6-6 and TRBJ1-5; possibly TRBD1 for D (5 bases). In germline, CDR1 is MNHNY, CDR2 SVGAGI (reference sequence). This CDR3 comprises 14 residues. V lost 4 bases to trimming and J lost 3 bases, with 10 bases between them. DNA of the CDR3: TGTGCCAGCAGTTCCCAGGGTTTCAATCAGCCCCAGCATTTT. Translation: CASSSQGFNQPQHF.

The CDR3 DNA follows: TGTGCCAGTAGTATAGTGCCCCAGGGGGCCAGCACTGAAGCTTTCTTT. Amino acid sequence: CASSIVPQGASTEAFF. This chain connects TRBV19 to TRBJ1-1; the match to TRBD1 covers 8 bases. Germline values: CDR1 LNHDA, CDR2 SQIVND (reference sequence). The CDR3 is made up of 16 amino acids. Losses at the gene ends were 1 base for V and 4 bases for J; bases not matched to a gene: 8.

V gene TRBV4-1 combines with J gene TRBJ2-3; D possibly uses TRBD1 or TRBD2 (5 bases each). Germline V lookup: CDR1 MGHRA, CDR2 YSYEKL. The CDR3 totals 18 residues. Deletions cut 0 bases from V and 2 bases from J, with 18 bases between. CDR3 in amino acids: CASSQDYGTAGNTDTQYF. The CDR3, as DNA: TGCGCCAGCAGCCAAGATTACGGGACGGCCGGAAACACAGATACGCAGTATTTT.

This chain joins TRBV5-1 and TRBJ1-4; maybe TRBD1 (5 bases). Germline V gene sequence: CDR1 SGHRS, CDR2 YFSETQ. The CDR3 is 15 amino acids. The germline V and J ends were trimmed by 4 bases and 3 bases, with 13 bases remaining between them. CDR3 sequence (DNA): TGCGCCAGCAGCGGCCCCGGGGCGTCTAATGAAAAACTGTTTTTT. Translating it yields CASSGPGASNEKLFF.

The V and J genes are TRBV5-1 and TRBJ2-5, with 11 positions matching TRBD2. V trimming: 4 bases; J trimming: 2 bases; junction bases outside the gene matches: 7. CDR3 size: 16 residues. Germline V CDR1 and CDR2: SGHRS, YFSETQ. CDR3 protein: CASSPGTSGGQETQYF. The CDR3 bases are TGCGCCAGCAGCCCGGGGACTAGCGGAGGACAAGAGACCCAGTACTTC.

This clone was seen only once. The V gene is TRBV7-6, the J gene TRBJ2-5; tentative D call: TRBD2 (6 bases). Germline values: CDR1 SGHVS, CDR2 FNYEAQ. The V end lost 1 base, the J end lost 2 bases, and 17 bases lay between the germline ends. This CDR3 has 17 residues. Here the CDR3 DNA reads TGTGCCAGCAGCTTAGGAGCGACTGGTGGGGGGCAAGAGACCCAGTACTTC. It codes for CASSLGATGGGQETQYF.

The rearrangement uses TRBV20-1 and TRBJ2-7; maybe TRBD2 (6 bases). The CDR3 is 11 residues long. Germline-derived CDR1 and CDR2 are DFQATT and SNEGSKA (reference sequence). Trimming took off 7 bases at V and 4 bases at J, with 11 bases between the two ends. In DNA form, the CDR3 reads TGCAGTGGTCGAGGGACTTACGAGCAGTACTTC. It specifies CSGRGTYEQYF.

V and J are TRBV5-1 and TRBJ2-5, with 10 nucleotides matching TRBD2. The CDR3 consists of 14 residues. The germline CDR1 and CDR2 sequences are SGHRS and YFSETQ. The V gene end was trimmed by 4 bases and the J gene end by 3 bases; junction bases not matched to a gene: 3. CDR3 nucleotides: TGCGCCAGCAGCCCTGGACTAGCGGAAGAGACCCAGTACTTC. This gives the protein CASSPGLAEETQYF.

The CDR3 DNA follows: TGTGCCAGCAGCGTCGGACAGGGAACCATACCTAACTATGGCTACACCTTC. Translating gives CASSVGQGTIPNYGYTF. This chain joins TRBV9 and TRBJ1-2, with 8 nucleotides matching TRBD1. The CDR3 length is 17 residues. Germline CDR1 SGDLS, CDR2 YYNGEE. Germline trimming cut 2 bases from V and 0 bases from J; bases unmatched to any gene: 9. Using reference TRBV9 and TRBJ1-2 for the parts outside the CDR3, the full variable domain is DSGVTQTPKHLITATGQRVTLRCSPRSGDLSVYWYQQSLDQGLQFLIQYYNGEERAKGNILERFSAQQFPDLHSELNLSSLELGDSALYFCASSVGQGTIPNYGYTFGSGTRLTVV.

This clone was found once. This sequence joins TRBV2 and TRBJ1-5, with D tentatively TRBD1 (5 bases). The germline gives CDR1 SNHLY, CDR2 FYNNEI. CDR3 length: 14 residues. Trimming pared 7 bases from V and 0 bases from J, leaving 10 bases between. The CDR3 coding sequence is TGTGCCAGCAACGGACACTATAGCAATCAGCCCCAGCATTTT. Translation: CASNGHYSNQPQHF.